The rows below give T cell receptor beta chains drawn from one sample of a study of blood T cell repertoires in COVID-19. The table came from immunoSEQ multiplex PCR; TCRdb's copy has only in-frame clones and leaves some out. Among about 200,000 clones listed, around 87% were seen once. Source material: peripheral blood. These receptor sequences come from a man aged 55 to 69 with acute or convalescent COVID-19. The CDR3 runs from the conserved cysteine through the conserved F or W. Each record gives: clone size, V gene, D gene, J gene, CDR3 DNA, CDR3 protein. A D gene is named only where the DNA matches it firmly. Not every row has a clone size; where given, it reads once, few, many or a size class.

clone_size: .
v_call: TRBV4-2
d_call: .
j_call: TRBJ1-4
cdr3_nt: TGTGCCAGCAAGGGGCCCGCAACTAATGAAAAACTGTTTTTT
cdr3_aa: CASKGPATNEKLFF

clone_size: .
v_call: TRBV5-1
d_call: .
j_call: TRBJ2-5
cdr3_nt: TGCGCCAGCAGCCCACCCAGTGGGGGGAGCCGGGAGACCCAGTACTTC
cdr3_aa: CASSPPSGGSRETQYF

clone_size: .
v_call: TRBV29-1
d_call: TRBD1
j_call: TRBJ1-1
cdr3_nt: TGCAGCGGAGGACAGGGCAGCACTGAAGCTTTCTTT
cdr3_aa: CSGGQGSTEAFF

clone_size: many
v_call: TRBV5-1
d_call: TRBD1
j_call: TRBJ1-6
cdr3_nt: TGCGCCAGCAGAGCAGGGGGAAATAGTTCACCCCTCCACTTT
cdr3_aa: CASRAGGNSSPLHF

clone_size: .
v_call: TRBV11-2
d_call: TRBD1
j_call: TRBJ2-7
cdr3_nt: TGTGCCAGCAGTCAACCGGGACAGGGCTCCTACGAGCAGTACTTC
cdr3_aa: CASSQPGQGSYEQYF

clone_size: once
v_call: TRBV3-1/TRBV3-2
d_call: TRBD1
j_call: TRBJ1-5
cdr3_nt: TGTGCCAGCAGCCAAGCCGGGACAGGGGGCAATCAGCCCCAGCATTTT
cdr3_aa: CASSQAGTGGNQPQHF

clone_size: .
v_call: TRBV5-4
d_call: TRBD2
j_call: TRBJ2-2
cdr3_nt: TGTGCCAGCAGCCCCGGGACTAGCTTACACACCGGGGAGCTGTTTTTT
cdr3_aa: CASSPGTSLHTGELFF

clone_size: .
v_call: TRBV13
d_call: TRBD1
j_call: TRBJ2-7
cdr3_nt: TGTGCCAGCAGCTTAGCTCTCGGGACAGGGGGACATTACGAGCAGTACTTC
cdr3_aa: CASSLALGTGGHYEQYF

clone_size: .
v_call: TRBV4-1
d_call: TRBD1
j_call: TRBJ1-5
cdr3_nt: TGCGCCAGCAGCCAGGGACAGGGCTGGGACGATAGCAATCAGCCCCAGCATTTT
cdr3_aa: CASSQGQGWDDSNQPQHF

clone_size: .
v_call: TRBV6-1
d_call: .
j_call: TRBJ1-2
cdr3_nt: TGTGCCAGCAGTGATGGGGCACCCTATGGCTACACCTTC
cdr3_aa: CASSDGAPYGYTF

clone_size: .
v_call: TRBV13
d_call: .
j_call: TRBJ2-2
cdr3_nt: TGTGCCAGCAGCTTCAGTTCAGGGGTTGACACCGGGGAGCTGTTTTTT
cdr3_aa: CASSFSSGVDTGELFF

clone_size: few
v_call: TRBV5-1
d_call: TRBD1
j_call: TRBJ2-3
cdr3_nt: TGCGCCAGCAGCTCCTTACAGGGGGCGGGCACAGATACGCAGTATTTT
cdr3_aa: CASSSLQGAGTDTQYF

clone_size: .
v_call: TRBV5-1
d_call: .
j_call: TRBJ2-2
cdr3_nt: TGCGCCAGCAGCTTTGCTGGGGCCACCGGGGAGCTGTTTTTT
cdr3_aa: CASSFAGATGELFF

clone_size: once
v_call: TRBV5-1
d_call: .
j_call: TRBJ1-2
cdr3_nt: TGCGCCAGCAGCCGACAGGATCCTAACTATGGCTACACCTTC
cdr3_aa: CASSRQDPNYGYTF

clone_size: once
v_call: TRBV5-1
d_call: TRBD1
j_call: TRBJ1-1
cdr3_nt: TGCGCCAGCAGCTTGGTCGCAGGGGGCGGAAGGGGCACTGAAGCTTTCTTT
cdr3_aa: CASSLVAGGGRGTEAFF

clone_size: once
v_call: TRBV6-1
d_call: TRBD1
j_call: TRBJ1-2
cdr3_nt: TGTGCCAGCAGTGCTCCCTGGGGACAGGGGGCGCGGGGCTACACCTTC
cdr3_aa: CASSAPWGQGARGYTF

clone_size: .
v_call: TRBV5-1
d_call: .
j_call: TRBJ2-3
cdr3_nt: TGCGCCAGCAGCTTATCTGACAGCCTTAATACAGATACGCAGTATTTT
cdr3_aa: CASSLSDSLNTDTQYF

clone_size: .
v_call: TRBV12-3/TRBV12-4
d_call: .
j_call: TRBJ1-1
cdr3_nt: TGTGCCAGCAGTTTAGCCTGGGACACGGAATTT
cdr3_aa: CASSLAWDTEF

clone_size: few
v_call: TRBV7-9
d_call: TRBD1
j_call: TRBJ1-6
cdr3_nt: TGTGCCAGCAGCCACGGACAGGGCAGCTCCTATAATTCACCCCTCCACTTT
cdr3_aa: CASSHGQGSSYNSPLHF

clone_size: .
v_call: TRBV9
d_call: TRBD1
j_call: TRBJ1-1
cdr3_nt: TGTGCCAGCAGGTTGGAGGGGGCGAACACTGAAGCTTTCTTT
cdr3_aa: CASRLEGANTEAFF

clone_size: .
v_call: TRBV6-5
d_call: .
j_call: TRBJ1-6
cdr3_nt: TGTGCCAGCAGTTACTCGCGCAGGGCAGAATCACCCCTCCACTTT
cdr3_aa: CASSYSRRAESPLHF

clone_size: .
v_call: TRBV24-1
d_call: TRBD1
j_call: TRBJ2-5
cdr3_nt: TGTGCCACCAGTGACAGGACAGGTCAAGAGACCCAGTACTTC
cdr3_aa: CATSDRTGQETQYF

clone_size: .
v_call: TRBV5-1
d_call: .
j_call: TRBJ2-1
cdr3_nt: TGCGCCAGCAGCTTGGCGAATGAGCAGTTCTTC
cdr3_aa: CASSLANEQFF

clone_size: .
v_call: TRBV7-9
d_call: TRBD1
j_call: TRBJ2-2
cdr3_nt: TGTGCCAGCAGCTTAGAAGCCCGGGACAGGGCTAACACCGGGGAGCTGTTTTTT
cdr3_aa: CASSLEARDRANTGELFF

clone_size: .
v_call: TRBV6-5
d_call: TRBD2
j_call: TRBJ2-5
cdr3_nt: TGTGCCAGCAGTTACTACGGAGCGGGGGGCCGTGAGACCCAGTACTTC
cdr3_aa: CASSYYGAGGRETQYF

clone_size: .
v_call: TRBV10-2
d_call: TRBD2
j_call: TRBJ2-3
cdr3_nt: TGCGCCAGCAGTGAATCACGGGGGGGCCTGGATACGCAGTATTTT
cdr3_aa: CASSESRGGLDTQYF